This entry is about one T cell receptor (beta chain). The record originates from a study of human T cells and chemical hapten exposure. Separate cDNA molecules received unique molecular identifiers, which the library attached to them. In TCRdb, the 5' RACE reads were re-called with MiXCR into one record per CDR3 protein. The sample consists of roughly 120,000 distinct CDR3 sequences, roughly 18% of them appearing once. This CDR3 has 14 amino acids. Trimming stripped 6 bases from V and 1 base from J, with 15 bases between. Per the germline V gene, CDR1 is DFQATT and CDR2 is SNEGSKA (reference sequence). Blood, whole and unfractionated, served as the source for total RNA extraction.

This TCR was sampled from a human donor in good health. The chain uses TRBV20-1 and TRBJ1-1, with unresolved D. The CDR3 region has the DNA TGCAGTGCCAGAACCCCTTCCGAGAACACTGAAGCTTTCTTT. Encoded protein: CSARTPSENTEAFF.